This T cell receptor beta chain emerged from a study of blood T cells in healthy people across ages. The second PCR ran roughly 7 to 12 cycles with a sample-barcoded 5' primer and J-beta primers. TCRdb fed the 5' RACE reads into MiXCR, producing one record per CDR3 protein. Counted here are 800,000 to 950,000 distinct CDR3 sequences, around 46% occurring once; the ten biggest clones make up under 15%. A note on this clonotype: Its antigen is not known.

V gave up 0 bases and J gave up 7 bases; unmatched junction bases: 10. Germline V gene sequence: CDR1 DFQATT, CDR2 SNEGSKA (reference sequence). The CDR3 consists of 17 residues. Whole-study results and caveats: Unsorted PBMC material precluded a definitive naive versus antigen-experienced comparison. Those diversity estimates obtained from one million T cells were thought to be underestimates.

The authors isolated at least 6 million PBMCs per sample. The TCR originated in a man aged 30 to 45 in good health. The material sequenced was blood. The V call is TRBV20-1, the J call TRBJ1-6; 9 bases fit TRBD1. CDR3 loop: CSARDSPGQGENSPLHF. In DNA, the CDR3 is TGCAGTGCTAGAGATAGCCCGGGACAGGGAGAAAATTCACCCCTCCACTTT.